Listed below are T cell receptor beta chains from one sample, sequenced in a study of regulatory T cells in long-lasting Graves disease. In TCRdb, the multiplex PCR reads were re-called with MiXCR into one record per CDR3 protein. The repertoire holds roughly 430,000 distinct CDR3 sequences, about a sixth seen once, with 9.5% to 12% in the top ten. The sample also formed part of further work on T cells in Graves' hyperthyroidism and ophthalmopathy.

Sequencing used peripheral blood mononuclear cells (PBMCs), obtained at new diagnosis, from a patient treated with antithyroid drugs. All receptors come from a woman under 40 with Graves disease. The CDR3 runs from the conserved cysteine through the conserved F or W. Fields, in order: J gene, V gene, D gene, clone size, CDR3 protein, CDR3 DNA. D genes are given only for firm matches. Only part of the rows carry a size: once, few, many, or a class if the clone is expanded.

>TRBJ2-7|TRBV11-2|TRBD2|many
CASSLFLAEHNSYEQYF
TGTGCCAGCAGCTTGTTTCTAGCGGAGCATAACTCCTACGAGCAGTACTTC
>TRBJ2-1|TRBV5-1|NA|many
CASSLASSVRNEQFF
TGCGCCAGCAGCTTGGCGTCTAGCGTGCGCAATGAGCAGTTCTTC
>TRBJ1-1|TRBV2|TRBD1|NA
CASSDWTGGSVRDTEAFF
TGTGCCAGCAGTGACTGGACAGGGGGCTCGGTAAGGGACACTGAAGCTTTCTTT
>TRBJ2-1|TRBV29-1|TRBD1|NA
CSVDVRGRPYEQFF
TGCAGCGTTGACGTCAGGGGGCGCCCCTATGAGCAGTTCTTC
>TRBJ2-1|TRBV27|NA|many
CASSFSGQSDEQFF
TGTGCCAGCAGTTTTAGCGGCCAGAGCGATGAGCAGTTCTTC
>TRBJ1-1|TRBV7-6|NA|once
CASSSLRGTEAFF
TGTGCCAGCAGCTCCCTGAGGGGGACTGAAGCTTTCTTT
>TRBJ1-2|TRBV7-6|NA|many
CASSLEQGFGYTF
TGTGCCAGCAGCTTAGAGCAGGGGTTTGGCTACACCTTC
>TRBJ1-5|TRBV7-8|NA|many
CASSLLRNQPQHF
TGTGCCAGCAGCTTATTGAGGAATCAGCCCCAGCATTTT
>TRBJ2-5|TRBV7-7|NA|NA
CASAPGGTLGETQYF
TGTGCTAGCGCCCCGGGCGGGACGCTCGGCGAGACCCAGTACTTC
>TRBJ2-1|TRBV20-1|NA|many
CSVAGGGLYNEQFF
TGCAGTGTCGCGGGTGGGGGGCTTTACAATGAGCAGTTCTTC
>TRBJ1-5|TRBV30|NA|many
CAWSVFARNQPQHF
TGTGCCTGGAGTGTCTTTGCCCGGAATCAGCCCCAGCATTTT
>TRBJ2-1|TRBV6-2/TRBV6-3|NA|many
CASSWGAANEQFF
TGTGCCAGCAGTTGGGGCGCCGCCAATGAGCAGTTCTTC
>TRBJ1-5|TRBV28|TRBD1|NA
CASSLGGTGGASQPQHF
TGTGCCAGCAGTTTAGGGGGGACAGGGGGCGCGAGCCAGCCCCAGCATTTT
>TRBJ1-6|TRBV2|NA|many
CASIPDSSYNSPLHF
TGTGCCAGCATTCCGGACAGCTCCTATAATTCACCCCTCCACTTT
>TRBJ2-7|TRBV3-1|TRBD2|few
CASSQAGGLDEQYF
TGTGCCAGCAGCCAAGCGGGAGGGCTTGACGAGCAGTACTTC
>TRBJ2-7|TRBV18|NA|many
CASSPVGTESYEQYF
TGTGCCAGCTCACCCGTAGGGACGGAAAGCTACGAGCAGTACTTC
>TRBJ1-1|TRBV29-1|NA|many
CSVALLNTEAFF
TGCAGCGTTGCCCTGTTAAACACTGAAGCTTTCTTT
>TRBJ1-1|TRBV19|NA|few
CASSWPREIIGSTEAFF
TGTGCCAGTAGTTGGCCCCGGGAGATCATCGGGAGCACTGAAGCTTTCTTT
>TRBJ1-1|TRBV5-5|NA|many
CASSLGHRSTEAFF
TGTGCCAGCAGCTTGGGACACCGGAGCACTGAAGCTTTCTTT
>TRBJ1-1|TRBV4-3|NA|many
CASSQQVVNTEAFF
TGCGCCAGCAGCCAACAGGTTGTGAACACTGAAGCTTTCTTT
>TRBJ1-6|TRBV30|NA|many
CAWSVPRTYNSPLHF
TGTGCCTGGAGTGTACCGAGGACTTATAATTCACCCCTCCACTTT
>TRBJ2-1|TRBV2|TRBD2|few
CASSEEGLAGDNEQFF
TGTGCCAGCAGTGAAGAGGGACTAGCGGGAGACAATGAGCAGTTCTTC
>TRBJ2-2|TRBV7-2|TRBD2|many
CASRSGLAGGTGELFF
TGTGCCAGCAGATCCGGACTAGCGGGAGGAACCGGGGAGCTGTTTTTT
>TRBJ1-2|TRBV2|NA|many
CASSGAKGSPSYGYTF
TGTGCCAGCAGTGGGGCGAAGGGCTCCCCTTCCTATGGCTACACCTTC
>TRBJ1-4|TRBV7-9|TRBD1|few
CASSERGGGSDEKLFF
TGTGCCAGCAGCGAAAGAGGGGGCGGCAGTGATGAAAAACTGTTTTTT
>TRBJ2-5|TRBV24-1|NA|NA
CATSDHRQDQETQYF
TGTGCCACCAGTGACCACCGACAGGATCAAGAGACCCAGTACTTC
>TRBJ1-1|TRBV15|TRBD1|NA
CATSRGVRLARGLRNTEAFF
TGTGCCACCAGCAGAGGCGTCCGTCTTGCGAGGGGGCTCCGAAACACTGAAGCTTTCTTT
>TRBJ2-7|TRBV12-3/TRBV12-4|NA|many
CASSLQGWESYEQYF
TGTGCCAGCAGTCTACAGGGTTGGGAAAGTTACGAGCAGTACTTC
>TRBJ2-1|TRBV20-1|NA|many
CSARDRREVHNEQFF
TGCAGTGCTAGAGATCGGAGGGAGGTTCACAATGAGCAGTTCTTC